This TCR beta chain was sequenced for a study of blood T cell repertoires in COVID-19. Study background: COVID-19 samples, acute and convalescent, were from the United States, Italy and Spain. T cells, B-cell-depleted T cells, or PBMCs provided the cDNA or gDNA that served as material.

It was during active infection that Seattle patients were enrolled and then longitudinally followed. Germline V gives CDR1 MNHNY, CDR2 SVGAGI (reference sequence). Trimming at V came to 6 bases and at J to 5 bases, leaving 10 bases not matched to a gene. The CDR3 has 16 residues. TCRdb keeps only in-frame clones here, not all; method: immunoSEQ multiplex PCR. The sample lists 250,000 to 300,000 clones, about nine tenths occurring once. The sample taken for sequencing was peripheral blood. The TCR sequence derives from a woman aged 25 to 39 with COVID-19, enrolled during active disease. This chain connects TRBV6-6 to TRBJ2-1; 10 bases line up with TRBD2. CDR3 DNA: TGTGCCAGCAGAGCCTCTAGCGGGAGAGGCGACAATGAGCAGTTCTTC. It yields the protein CASRASSGRGDNEQFF.